A single T cell receptor (beta chain) is shown here with its context. The antigen it binds to is not known. There are no base qualities to consult, and no much larger clone falls within one base. The treatment or condition label for this specimen denotes: live attenuated yellow fever vaccine strain. A standard Ficoll-Paque protocol was used to isolate PBMCs from peripheral blood. Dynabeads CD4 and CD8 positive selection kits were used to isolate the CD4 and CD8 T-cell fractions. RNA was extracted with TriZol from bulk PBMCs, CD4 and CD8 fractions, and dextramer-positive and dextramer-negative fractions. V gives up 3 bases and J gives up 2 bases, and the segment between their germline ends measures 13 bases. CDR3 length: 14 amino acids, cysteine to phenylalanine. Of all the DNA, just the CDR3 is kept, 42 bases in frame from base 1. In the germline V gene, CDR1 corresponds to SQVTM and CDR2 to ANQGSEA.

This specimen comes from a study of T cells after yellow fever vaccination (dated 2019 in TCRdb). About the investigation overall: The SMART-Seq v4 Ultra Low Input RNA kit was used to prepare libraries from fractions with low cell numbers. Blood was drawn at multiple timepoints before and after primary and secondary immunization, with bulk PBMC replicates and cell subsets isolated. To follow T-cell clones before and after primary and booster YFV17D yellow fever vaccination, bulk TCR alpha and beta repertoires were sequenced over time. Two healthy male donors made up the cohort, one aged 18 to 30 years and the other aged 30 to 40 years. General study outcomes and caveats: FACS-sorted repertoires could contain abundant contaminating clonotypes from the bulk population, so computational filtering was required. Because the study included only two donors, the extent to which the findings can be generalized is limited. A small share of clonotypes occurred in both CD4 and CD8 compartments, likely arising from convergent recombination. After the booster, most of the clones that had expanded following primary vaccination were detected again (96% of CD4 and around 90% of CD8), which suggests that memory was broadly maintained. The secondary T-cell response was weaker than the primary response but faster, peaking on day 5 instead of day 15.

The sequencer was an Illumina NovaSeq 6000. TCR cDNA was made using 5'RACE template switching, a step that added a universal primer site and unique molecular identifiers. Priming for cDNA synthesis came from both the TCR alpha and TCR beta constant segments. Library amplification used two PCR steps, and the second PCR step added sample barcodes and sequencing adapters. Libraries were sequenced on Illumina HiSeq 2500 (2x100 bp) or NovaSeq (2x150 bp). Regarding the original processing steps: MIGEC handled demultiplexing of reads and collapsing into UMI consensus sequences, while MiXCR performed V(D)J alignment. Vaccine-responding clonotypes were defined with edgeR using replicate PBMC samples, requiring FDR below 0.01 and a log2 fold change above 5 up to day 15. Each bulk clonotype was labeled CD4 or CD8 based on which sequenced repertoire, CD4 or CD8, contained the clonotype at higher abundance. TCRdb reanalyzed the raw reads on its own, using fastp at Q25 for trimming and MiXCR for clone calling, and kept in-frame beta chains. Rows are combined by CDR3 protein, so each entry shows the most common genes and DNA. What appears here as the V and J calls and clone size reflects TCRdb's work, not the paper's. The sample table records about 320,000 distinct CDR3 sequences; about 10% of these occur just once. 3% to 4% of the sample comes from the top ten.

The sequence is built from TRBV29-1 and TRBJ1-2, with TRBD1 perhaps the D gene, on 5 matching bases. The receptor comes from a man younger than 35 who received the YFV17D yellow fever vaccine. The material sequenced was CD4+ T cells sorted from PBMCs, taken 45 days after the yellow fever booster vaccination. CDR3 reads: CSVEWIGGNYGYTF. Here is the DNA: TGCAGCGTTGAGTGGATTGGGGGAAACTATGGCTACACCTTC.